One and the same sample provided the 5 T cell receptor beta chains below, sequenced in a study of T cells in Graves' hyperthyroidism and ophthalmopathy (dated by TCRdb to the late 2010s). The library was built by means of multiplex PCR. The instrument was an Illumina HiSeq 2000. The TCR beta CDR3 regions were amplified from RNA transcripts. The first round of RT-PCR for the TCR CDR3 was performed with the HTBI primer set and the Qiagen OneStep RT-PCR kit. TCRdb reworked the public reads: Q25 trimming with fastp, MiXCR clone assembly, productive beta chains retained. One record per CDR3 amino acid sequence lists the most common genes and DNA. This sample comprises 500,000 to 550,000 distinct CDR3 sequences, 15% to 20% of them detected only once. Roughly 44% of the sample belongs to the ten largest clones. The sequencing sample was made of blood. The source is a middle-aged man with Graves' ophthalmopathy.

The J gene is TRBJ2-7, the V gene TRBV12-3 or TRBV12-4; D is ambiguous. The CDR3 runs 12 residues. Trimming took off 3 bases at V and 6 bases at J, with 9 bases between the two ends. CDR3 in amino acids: CASSFGRSEQYF. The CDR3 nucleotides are TGTGCCAGCAGTTTCGGCCGATCCGAGCAGTACTTC.

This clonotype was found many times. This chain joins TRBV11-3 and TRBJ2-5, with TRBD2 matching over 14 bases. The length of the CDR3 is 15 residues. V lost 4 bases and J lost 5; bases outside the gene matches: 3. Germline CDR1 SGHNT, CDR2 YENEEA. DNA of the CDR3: TGTGCCAGCAGCTCCGGGACTAGCGGGAGCGAGACCCAGTACTTC. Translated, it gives CASSSGTSGSETQYF.

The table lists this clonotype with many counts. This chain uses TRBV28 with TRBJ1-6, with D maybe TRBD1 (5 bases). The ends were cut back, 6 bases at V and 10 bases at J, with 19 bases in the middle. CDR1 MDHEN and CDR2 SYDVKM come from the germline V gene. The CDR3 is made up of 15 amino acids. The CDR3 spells CASSPAGRVGSPLHF. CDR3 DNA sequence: TGTGCCAGCAGCCCAGCGGGCAGGGTGGGATCACCCCTCCACTTT.

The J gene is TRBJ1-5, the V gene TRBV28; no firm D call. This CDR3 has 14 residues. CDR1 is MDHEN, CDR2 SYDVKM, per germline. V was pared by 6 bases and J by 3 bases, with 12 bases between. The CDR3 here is CASRSPGNNQPQHF. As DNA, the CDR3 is TGTGCCAGCAGATCTCCTGGGAACAATCAGCCCCAGCATTTT.

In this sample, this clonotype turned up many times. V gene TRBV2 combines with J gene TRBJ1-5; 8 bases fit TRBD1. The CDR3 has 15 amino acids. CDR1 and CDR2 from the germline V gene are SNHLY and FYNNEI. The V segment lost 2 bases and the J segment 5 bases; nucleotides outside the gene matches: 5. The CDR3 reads CASSESAGGYQPQHF. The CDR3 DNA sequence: TGTGCCAGCAGTGAATCGGCAGGGGGCTATCAGCCCCAGCATTTT. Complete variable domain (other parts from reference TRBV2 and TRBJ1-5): EPEVTQTPSHQVTQMGQEVILRCVPISNHLYFYWYRQILGQKVEFLVSFYNNEISEKSEIFDDQFSVERPDGSNFTLKIRSTKLEDSAMYFCASSESAGGYQPQHFGDGTRLSIL.